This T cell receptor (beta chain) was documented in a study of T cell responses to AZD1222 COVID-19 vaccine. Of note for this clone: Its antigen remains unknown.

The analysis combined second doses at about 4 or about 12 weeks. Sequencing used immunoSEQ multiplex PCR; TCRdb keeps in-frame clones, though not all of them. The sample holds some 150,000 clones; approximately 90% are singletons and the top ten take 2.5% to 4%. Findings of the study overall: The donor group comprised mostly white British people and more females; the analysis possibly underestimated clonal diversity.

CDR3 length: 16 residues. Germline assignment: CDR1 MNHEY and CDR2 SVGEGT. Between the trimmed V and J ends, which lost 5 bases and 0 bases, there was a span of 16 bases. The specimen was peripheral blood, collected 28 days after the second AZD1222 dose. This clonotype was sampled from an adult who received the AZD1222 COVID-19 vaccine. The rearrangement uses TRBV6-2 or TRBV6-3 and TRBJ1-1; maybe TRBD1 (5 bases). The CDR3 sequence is CASSPRGVRVNTEAFF. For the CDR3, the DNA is TGTGCCAGCAGTCCCCGAGGGGTTAGAGTGAACACTGAAGCTTTCTTT.